Listed here are 14 T cell receptor beta chains from one sample, sequenced in a study of blood T cell repertoires in COVID-19. The method was immunoSEQ multiplex PCR; TCRdb's version includes in-frame clones alone and lacks a portion of them. The sample consists of a few hundred thousand clones, more than 75% of them appearing once. Sequencing used peripheral blood. Source of these receptors: a man of 80 years or more with acute or convalescent COVID-19.

The J gene is TRBJ2-1, the V gene TRBV20-1; 10 bases agree with TRBD2. Germline assignment: CDR1 DFQATT and CDR2 SNEGSKA (reference sequence). J gave up 7 bases and V 3 bases, and 9 bases lay outside the gene matches. The CDR3 is 15 amino acids. CDR3 coding DNA: TGCAGTGCTAGTAGGCTAGCGGGAGCAAGGAATGAGCAGTTCTTC. This sequence encodes CSASRLAGARNEQFF.

The chain carries TRBV28 and TRBJ1-2; no definite D call. The CDR3 contains 16 residues. The V and J ends lost 2 bases and 0 bases respectively, with 13 bases between them. The germline CDR1 and CDR2 sequences are MDHEN and SYDVKM. The CDR3 spells CASSLESQSTNYGYTF. The CDR3 DNA reads TGTGCCAGCAGTTTAGAGTCACAGAGTACTAACTATGGCTACACCTTC.

The chain recombines TRBV10-3 with TRBJ1-4, with 7 bases fitting TRBD1. The germline CDR1 and CDR2 sequences are ENHRY and SYGVKD. The CDR3 contains 14 residues. Unmatched junction bases numbered 4, after V lost 6 bases and J lost 3 bases. CDR3 nucleotide sequence: TGTGCCATCAGGAACGGACAGGCTAATGAAAAACTGTTTTTT. It codes for CAIRNGQANEKLFF.

The V call is TRBV3-1 (or the pseudogene TRBV3-2), the J call TRBJ2-3; 8 bases map to TRBD1. Germline CDR1 and CDR2: LGHDT and YNNKEL (reference sequence). V was pared by 4 bases and J by 0 bases, with 0 bases of the junction left unmatched. This CDR3 is built from 14 residues. This CDR3 is CASSRQGSTDTQYF. The CDR3, as DNA: TGTGCCAGCAGCCGACAGGGGAGCACAGATACGCAGTATTTT.

This clone has only one observation. Other nucleotide sequences from this sample produce the same CDR3. The V call is TRBV10-3, the J call TRBJ1-5, with 10 bases matching TRBD1. CDR1 is ENHRY, CDR2 SYGVKD, per germline. V lost 5 bases and J lost 4; bases outside the gene matches: 2. The CDR3 totals 14 residues. CDR3 sequence reads: CAISPGQGNQPQHF. CDR3 DNA sequence: TGTGCCATCAGTCCGGGACAGGGGAATCAGCCCCAGCATTTT.

This sequence joins TRBV7-2 and TRBJ1-1; TRBD1 matches at 7 bases. CDR1 is SGHTA, CDR2 FQGNSA, per germline. There are 15 residues in the CDR3. V lost 5 bases to trimming and J lost 4 bases; unmatched junction nucleotides: 10. Here the CDR3 reads CASSPFWGDSTEAFF. CDR3 sequence (DNA): TGTGCCAGCAGCCCTTTTTGGGGGGACAGCACTGAAGCTTTCTTT.

The J gene is TRBJ2-1, the V gene TRBV7-9, with TRBD2 matching over 9 bases. Unmatched junction bases numbered 9, after V lost 6 bases and J lost 3 bases. The CDR3 is 16 residues long. The V gene's germline CDR1 is SEHNR and CDR2 FQNEAQ (reference sequence). The CDR3 sequence is CASSYGTSKFYNEQFF. DNA for the CDR3: TGTGCCAGCAGTTACGGGACTAGCAAATTCTACAATGAGCAGTTCTTC.

V is TRBV6-5 and J is TRBJ2-5; D is unclear. Germline assignment: CDR1 MNHEY and CDR2 SVGAGI. The V gene lost 6 bases and the J gene lost 5 bases, with 13 bases spanning the gap. The CDR3 spans 13 residues. CDR3 coding DNA: TGTGCCAGCAGCCGCACGTGGCGGGAGACCCAGTACTTC. Translation gives CASSRTWRETQYF.

This clone was counted a single time. The genes are TRBV7-8 and TRBJ1-5; D remains unclear. Germline V gene lookup returns CDR1 SGHVS and CDR2 FQNEAQ. The CDR3 consists of 17 residues. Trimming took 0 bases from V and 0 from J, leaving 12 bases between them. This chain's CDR3 is CASSLARISGSNQPQHF. The CDR3 DNA is TGTGCCAGCAGCTTAGCGCGTATATCGGGTAGCAATCAGCCCCAGCATTTT.

V and J are TRBV27 and TRBJ1-1, with a weak D call TRBD1 (6 bases). The ends were cut back, 6 bases at V and 10 bases at J, with 12 bases in the middle. Germline V CDR1 and CDR2: MNHEY, SMNVEV (reference sequence). CDR3 length: 11 residues. Here the CDR3 reads CASRRGIVAFF. DNA of the CDR3: TGTGCCAGCAGGAGGGGGATTGTAGCTTTCTTT.

The gene calls are TRBV3-1 (or the pseudogene TRBV3-2) and TRBJ2-7, with a weak D call TRBD1 (5 bases). Germline V gives CDR1 LGHDT, CDR2 YNNKEL (reference sequence). The CDR3 has 15 amino acids. Trimming removed 1 base from V and 3 bases from J, with 13 bases in between. The CDR3 nucleotides read TGTGCCAGCAGCCAAGGGTTTGGGGCCTACTACGAGCAGTACTTC. The encoded protein is CASSQGFGAYYEQYF.

This chain joins TRBV4-1 and TRBJ2-7, with 10 nucleotides matching TRBD1. V lost 5 bases, J lost 6 bases, and 1 base stayed unmatched. Germline CDR1 reads MGHRA; CDR2 reads YSYEKL. This CDR3 is 12 amino acids long. In DNA, the CDR3 is TGCGCCAGCAGCTGGACAGGGGGCGAGCAGTACTTC. This codes for CASSWTGGEQYF.

The chain combines TRBV4-2 with TRBJ2-7, with 15 bases matching TRBD2. The CDR3 is 17 amino acids. Germline-derived CDR1 and CDR2 are LGHNA and YNFKEQ. J was trimmed by 5 bases and V by 4 bases; bases with no gene match: 9. Here the CDR3 reads CASSPGTSGRLGHEQYF. DNA of the CDR3: TGTGCCAGCAGCCCTGGGACTAGCGGGAGGTTGGGCCACGAGCAGTACTTC.

The chain has TRBV28 and TRBJ1-2; no reliable D call. V was clipped by 6 bases and J by 0 bases, with 8 bases between them. This CDR3 has 13 residues. Germline V CDR1 and CDR2: MDHEN, SYDVKM. CDR3 protein: CASSLEPNYGYTF. The CDR3 nucleotides read TGTGCCAGCAGCCTAGAACCTAACTATGGCTACACCTTC.